These 20 T cell receptor beta chains were all obtained from the same sample, sequenced in a study of cytomegalovirus exposure and HLA in healthy donors. The repertoire was sequenced with immunoSEQ multiplex PCR; TCRdb's copy has only in-frame clones and lacks some. This sample has approximately 200,000 clones; roughly 84% occur once, and the top ten carry roughly 6.5%. The sample taken for sequencing was PBMCs. The receptors originated from a man aged 18 to 35 in good health and CMV-seropositive.

The chain carries TRBV9 and TRBJ1-3; 7 nucleotides agree with TRBD1. The CDR3 is 15 amino acids. Germline assignment: CDR1 SGDLS and CDR2 YYNGEE. V lost 1 base to trimming and J lost 0 bases; unmatched junction nucleotides: 1. Here the CDR3 reads CASSVTGDSGNTIYF. In DNA form, the CDR3 reads TGTGCCAGCAGCGTAACAGGGGACTCTGGAAACACCATATATTTT.

The J gene is TRBJ1-2, the V gene TRBV5-1; perhaps TRBD1 as D (5 bases). Germline V gene lookup returns CDR1 SGHRS and CDR2 YFSETQ. This CDR3 contains 12 residues. Trimming shortened V by 4 bases and J by 7 bases, and 11 bases separated the two germline ends. CDR3 region: CASSLQGGGYTF. The CDR3 nucleotides read TGCGCCAGCAGCCTCCAGGGAGGTGGCTACACCTTC. The variable domain in full, with the rest retrieved from reference TRBV5-1 and TRBJ1-2, is KAGVTQTPRYLIKTRGQQVTLSCSPISGHRSVSWYQQTPGQGLQFLFEYFSETQRNKGNFPGRFSGRQFSNSRSEMNVSTLELGDSALYLCASSLQGGGYTFGSGTRLTVV.

The chain combines TRBV9 with TRBJ2-3; TRBD2 is a possible D gene (6 bases). Germline V CDR1 and CDR2: SGDLS, YYNGEE. This CDR3 has 15 amino acids. The V end lost 3 bases, the J end lost 4 bases, and 15 bases lay between the germline ends. The CDR3 is CASSAVEGLADTQYF. The DNA of the CDR3 is TGTGCCAGCAGCGCCGTGGAGGGCCTGGCAGATACGCAGTATTTT.

The chain links TRBV6-1 to TRBJ1-3; D call uncertain. The CDR3 is 16 residues long. V was clipped by 2 bases and J by 5 bases, with 16 bases between them. Germline CDR1 MNHNS, CDR2 SASEGT. This CDR3 reads CASSEKPRSRRNTIYF. DNA of the CDR3: TGTGCCAGCAGTGAAAAACCTAGGTCCAGAAGAAACACCATATATTTT.

V and J are TRBV13 and TRBJ1-2; a possible D gene is TRBD1 (6 bases). From germline, CDR1 is PRHDT and CDR2 FYEKMQ (reference sequence). V gave up 4 bases and J gave up 13 bases, with 22 bases separating them. There are 14 residues in the CDR3. CDR3 sequence reads: CASSYTGTNYLGTF. CDR3 sequence (DNA): TGTGCCAGCAGCTATACAGGGACCAACTATCTAGGCACCTTC.

V gene TRBV9 combines with J gene TRBJ2-7; no reliable D call. CDR1 is SGDLS, CDR2 YYNGEE, per germline. The CDR3 totals 12 residues. V lost 0 bases and J lost 7, with 8 bases in between. CDR3 bases: TGTGCCAGCAGCGTAGCTAGTGGGGAGCAGTACTTC. Translation: CASSVASGEQYF.

V and J are TRBV6-1 and TRBJ1-2; 12 positions agree with TRBD1. CDR3 size: 15 residues. The J segment lost 8 bases and the V segment lost 0 bases, leaving 4 bases of the junction unmatched. Germline-derived CDR1 and CDR2 are MNHNS and SASEGT. As DNA, the CDR3 is TGTGCCAGCAGTGAAGCGGGACAGGGGGCGCAAGGCTACACCTTC. This codes for CASSEAGQGAQGYTF.

The chain recombines TRBV2 with TRBJ2-7; TRBD1 matches 9 bases. This CDR3 comprises 16 residues. The germline V gene has CDR1 SNHLY and CDR2 FYNNEI. Trimming removed 3 bases from V and 5 bases from J; junction bases left unmatched: 11. The CDR3 here is CASSEWTGATRDEQYF. In DNA, the CDR3 is TGTGCCAGCAGTGAGTGGACAGGGGCCACTCGGGACGAGCAGTACTTC.

The chain is built from TRBV19 and TRBJ2-7; TRBD2 matches at 11 bases. CDR3 size: 15 residues. CDR1 and CDR2 (germline): LNHDA, SQIVND (reference sequence). V was clipped by 5 bases and J by 6 bases; unmatched bases: 9. CDR3 in DNA: TGTGCCAGTAGTGCCACTAGCGGGAGCTTGAGCGAGCAGTACTTC. It codes for CASSATSGSLSEQYF.

The chain recombines TRBV4-3 with TRBJ2-5; D is possibly TRBD1 (6 bases). There are 13 residues in the CDR3. Trimming pared 3 bases from V and 4 bases from J, leaving 9 bases between. CDR1 is LGHNA and CDR2 is YSLEER in the germline V gene. As DNA, the CDR3 is TGCGCCAGCAGCCAGGGCAGGGGAGAGACCCAGTACTTC. Protein product: CASSQGRGETQYF.

V and J are TRBV6-8 and TRBJ2-1, with 7 nucleotides matching TRBD2. The CDR3 loop spans 13 amino acids. CDR1 and CDR2 (germline): MNHGY, SAAAGT. Trimming removed 10 bases from V and 8 bases from J; junction bases left unmatched: 11. CDR3 in DNA: TGTGCCACCCCGGAGTCTAGCGGAGATGAGCAGTTCTTC. It encodes CATPESSGDEQFF.

The CDR3 loop reads CASNILAGVNNEQFF. In DNA, the CDR3 is TGTGCCAGCAACATACTAGCGGGAGTGAACAATGAGCAGTTCTTC. The genes are TRBV6-5 and TRBJ2-1; TRBD2 agrees at 11 bases. In germline, CDR1 is MNHEY, CDR2 SVGAGI. This CDR3 comprises 15 residues. V lost 7 bases to trimming and J lost 5 bases; unmatched junction nucleotides: 7.

J is TRBJ1-3 and V is TRBV5-1, with D tentatively TRBD1 (5 bases). Germline CDR1 reads SGHRS; CDR2 reads YFSETQ. This CDR3 contains 15 residues. V gave up 0 bases and J gave up 10 bases, with 17 bases separating them. For the CDR3, the DNA is TGCGCCAGCAGCTTGGACGGCAGTGAATGGACAACCATATATTTT. This codes for CASSLDGSEWTTIYF.

This rearrangement joins TRBV7-8 to TRBJ2-3; D is undetermined. Trimming shortened V by 5 bases and J by 1 base, and 13 bases separated the two germline ends. The CDR3 runs 15 residues. The germline V gene encodes CDR1 SGHVS and CDR2 FQNEAQ. For the CDR3, the DNA is TGTGCCAGCAGCCTTCGTGTTGTAGGCACAGATACGCAGTATTTT. Its protein product is CASSLRVVGTDTQYF.

This rearrangement joins TRBV18 to TRBJ2-3; 7 positions match TRBD2. J lost 0 bases, V lost 6 bases, and 6 bases had no gene match. This CDR3 spans 15 amino acids. The germline V gene encodes CDR1 KGHSH and CDR2 LQKENI. The CDR3 loop reads CASSGLLVSTDTQYF. In DNA form, the CDR3 reads TGTGCCAGCTCGGGACTACTCGTTAGCACAGATACGCAGTATTTT. The full variable domain, its missing parts supplied by reference TRBV18 and TRBJ2-3, is NAGVMQNPRHLVRRRGQEARLRCSPMKGHSHVYWYRQLPEEGLKFMVYLQKENIIDESGMPKERFSAEFPKEGPSILRIQQVVRGDSAAYFCASSGLLVSTDTQYFGPGTRLTVL.

Concerning this clone: The same CDR3 can be traced to other DNA sequences in this sample. This chain links TRBV5-1 with TRBJ1-4; TRBD1 matches at 8 bases. The CDR3 is made up of 14 amino acids. V gave up 0 bases and J gave up 5 bases; unmatched junction bases: 0. Germline loops: CDR1 SGHRS, CDR2 YFSETQ. The CDR3 here is CASSLGQGNEKLFF. CDR3 coding DNA: TGCGCCAGCAGCTTGGGACAGGGGAATGAAAAACTGTTTTTT.

As to this clone: This same CDR3 is encoded by further DNA sequences in the sample. This chain connects TRBV27 to TRBJ2-1, with 8 bases matching TRBD2. Unmatched junction bases numbered 5, after V lost 2 bases and J lost 5 bases. The length of the CDR3 is 15 residues. From germline, CDR1 is MNHEY and CDR2 SMNVEV (reference sequence). The CDR3 loop is CASSLLAGANNEQFF. The DNA for the CDR3 is TGTGCCAGCAGTTTACTAGCGGGCGCGAACAATGAGCAGTTCTTC.

V and J are TRBV7-3 and TRBJ1-1; no reliable D call. From germline, CDR1 is SGHTA and CDR2 FQGTGA. With 4 bases removed from V and 1 base from J, the gap between germline ends came to 10 bases. The CDR3 extends over 14 amino acids. The CDR3 bases are TGTGCCAGCAGCTCCGGTTACTCGAACACTGAAGCTTTCTTT. This codes for CASSSGYSNTEAFF.

Note on this clone: The same CDR3 is also encoded by other DNA sequences in this sample. J is TRBJ2-3 and V is TRBV5-1; D not resolved. Germline V gene sequence: CDR1 SGHRS, CDR2 YFSETQ. The V end lost 0 bases, the J end lost 0 bases, and 8 bases lay between the germline ends. The CDR3 extends over 15 amino acids. The CDR3: CASSLGGGSTDTQYF. CDR3 coding DNA: TGCGCCAGCAGCTTGGGTGGCGGTAGCACAGATACGCAGTATTTT.

The chain carries TRBV25-1 and TRBJ2-1, with D possibly matching TRBD2 (7 bases). CDR1 is MGHDK, CDR2 SYGVNS, per germline. The CDR3 is 17 amino acids. Trimming stripped 1 base from V and 6 bases from J, with 19 bases between. DNA for the CDR3: TGTGCCAGCAGTGAATCTGGGGGGGCCTCTACTGGCAATGAGCAGTTCTTC. Translated, it gives CASSESGGASTGNEQFF.